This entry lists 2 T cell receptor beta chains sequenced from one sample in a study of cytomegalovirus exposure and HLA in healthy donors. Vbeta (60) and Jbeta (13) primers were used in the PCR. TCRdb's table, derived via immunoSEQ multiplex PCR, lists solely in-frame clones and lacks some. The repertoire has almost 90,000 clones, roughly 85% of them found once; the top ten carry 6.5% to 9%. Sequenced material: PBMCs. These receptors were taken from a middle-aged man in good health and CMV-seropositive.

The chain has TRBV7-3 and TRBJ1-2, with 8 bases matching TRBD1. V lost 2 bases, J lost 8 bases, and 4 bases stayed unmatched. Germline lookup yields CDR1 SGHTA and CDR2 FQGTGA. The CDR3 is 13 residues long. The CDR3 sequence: CASSLAGGWGYTF. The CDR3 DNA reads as TGTGCCAGCAGCTTAGCAGGGGGCTGGGGCTACACCTTC.

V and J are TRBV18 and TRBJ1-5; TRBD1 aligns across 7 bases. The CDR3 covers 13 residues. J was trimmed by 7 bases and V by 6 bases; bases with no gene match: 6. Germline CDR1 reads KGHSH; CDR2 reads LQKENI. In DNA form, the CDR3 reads TGTGCCAGCTCGGCGACAGGGCAACAGCCCCAGCATTTT. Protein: CASSATGQQPQHF.